This entry features one TCR beta chain sequence. Its antigen is undetermined. This specimen comes from a study of identical twins. Overall study results and limits: Partly confounded zero-insertion analyses could result from invariant MAIT and iNKT cells. Carriage of fewer insertions was seen in abundant cord blood beta clonotypes, whereas memory repertoires showed none.

The CDR3 is made up of 17 amino acids. V lost 0 bases, J lost 1 base, and 1 base stayed unmatched. Per germline, CDR1 MRHNA and CDR2 SNTAGT. Template switching, a step in the protocol, added a universal primer site, and cDNA carried unique molecular identifiers. One entry per CDR3 protein, called by TCRdb with MiXCR from the 5' RACE reads. Among approximately 190,000 distinct CDR3 sequences listed, approximately 16% were seen once. These records were also assigned to another study, of T cells expressing NK-cell markers. This second study notes: Researchers report these clonotypes also headed the CD3+CD56-NKG2C+ fraction in a few donors.

Sequencing was carried out using CD8+ T cells sorted from blood. The chain combines TRBV6-4 with TRBJ2-3; 13 nucleotides agree with TRBD2. The clonotype comes from a woman aged 18-35 years in good health. CDR3 sequence reads: CASSDSTSGGGTDTQYF. For the CDR3, the DNA is TGTGCCAGCAGTGACTCTACTAGCGGGGGGGGCACAGATACGCAGTATTTT.